The subject of this entry is one T cell receptor (beta chain). CDR3 length: 13 residues. CDR1 SNHLY and CDR2 FYNNEI come from the germline V gene. J was trimmed by 7 bases and V by 7 bases; bases with no gene match: 9. Per the study methods: Reference gene primer amplification gave nucleated cell count estimates. This table comes from immunoSEQ multiplex PCR, and its TCRdb copy is limited to in-frame clones, with some not included. V and J calls and clone size follow that table, whereas D and trimming were derived from the DNA. The sample lists around 84,000 clones; 65% to 85% were seen once. This specimen comes from a study of blood T cell repertoires in COVID-19. Turning to the study itself: Acute and convalescent COVID-19 samples came from the United States, Italy and Spain. The cDNA or gDNA used as material had been derived from T cells, B-cell-depleted T cells, or PBMCs.

The sequencing sample was made of peripheral blood. This TCR was sampled from a man older than 75 with active or convalescent COVID-19. The chain carries TRBV2 and TRBJ1-2; 7 nucleotides align to TRBD1. The CDR3 spells CASTMVQGTGYTF. The CDR3 bases are TGTGCCAGCACCATGGTACAGGGGACTGGCTACACCTTC.